Given below is one T cell receptor (beta chain) in context. Its antigen is still unknown. This entry is derived from a study of cytotoxic CD8 clonotypes in ibrutinib-treated CLL. Profiling relied on immunoSEQ multiplex PCR, and the TCRdb table lists in-frame clones only, not all of them. The sample carries some 140,000 clones, 91% recorded once. General study points: The study sampled sustained-remission and progressing patients at different times. Rare overall, public clonotypes shrank or held steady under therapy. Having risen at ibrutinib response, clonality had fallen back toward baseline by progression.

Germline loops: CDR1 SGHTA, CDR2 FQGNSA. The CDR3 has 14 amino acids. V lost 5 bases and J lost 2, with 12 bases in between. Sample: PBMCs, taken after 12 months of ibrutinib treatment. The rearrangement links TRBV7-2 to TRBJ2-5; no firm D call. This receptor was identified in a human donor with chronic lymphocytic leukemia. The CDR3 DNA is TGTGCCAGCAGCCTACTTGTGGGACAAGAGACCCAGTACTTC. Translating it yields CASSLLVGQETQYF. Together with reference TRBV7-2 and TRBJ2-5, the CDR3 gives the full variable domain: GAGVSQSPSNKVTEKGKDVELRCDPISGHTALYWYRQSLGQGLEFLIYFQGNSAPDKSGLPSDRFSAERTGGSVSTLTIQRTQQEDSAVYLCASSLLVGQETQYFGPGTRLLVL.